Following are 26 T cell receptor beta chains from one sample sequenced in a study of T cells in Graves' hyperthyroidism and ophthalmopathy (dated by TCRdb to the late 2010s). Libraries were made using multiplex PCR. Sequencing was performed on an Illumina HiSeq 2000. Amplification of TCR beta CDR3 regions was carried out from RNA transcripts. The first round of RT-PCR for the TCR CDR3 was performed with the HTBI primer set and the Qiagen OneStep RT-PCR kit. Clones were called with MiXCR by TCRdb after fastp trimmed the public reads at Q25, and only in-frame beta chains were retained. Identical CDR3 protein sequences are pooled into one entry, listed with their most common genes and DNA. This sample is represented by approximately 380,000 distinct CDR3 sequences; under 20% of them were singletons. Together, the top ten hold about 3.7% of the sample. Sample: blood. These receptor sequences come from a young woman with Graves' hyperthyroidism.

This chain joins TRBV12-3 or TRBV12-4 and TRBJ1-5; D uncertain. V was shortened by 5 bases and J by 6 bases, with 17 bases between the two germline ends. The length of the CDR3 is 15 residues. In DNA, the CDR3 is TGTGCCAGCAGTCCCTTGAGGGCAGTCGCTCAGCCCCAGCATTTT. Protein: CASSPLRAVAQPQHF.

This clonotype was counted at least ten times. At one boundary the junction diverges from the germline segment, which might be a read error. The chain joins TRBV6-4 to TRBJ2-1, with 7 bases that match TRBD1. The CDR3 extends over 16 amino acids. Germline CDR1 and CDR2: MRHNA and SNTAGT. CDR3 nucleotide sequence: TGTGCCAGCACTGACGACAGGGCTAACTCCTACAATGAGCAGTTCTTC. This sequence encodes CASTDDRANSYNEQFF.

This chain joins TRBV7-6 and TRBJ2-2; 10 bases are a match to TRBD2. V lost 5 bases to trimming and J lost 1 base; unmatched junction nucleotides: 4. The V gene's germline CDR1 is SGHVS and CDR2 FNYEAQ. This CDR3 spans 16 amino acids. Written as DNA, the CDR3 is TGTGCCAGCAGCACCGGACTAGCGGAGAACACCGGGGAGCTGTTTTTT. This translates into CASSTGLAENTGELFF.

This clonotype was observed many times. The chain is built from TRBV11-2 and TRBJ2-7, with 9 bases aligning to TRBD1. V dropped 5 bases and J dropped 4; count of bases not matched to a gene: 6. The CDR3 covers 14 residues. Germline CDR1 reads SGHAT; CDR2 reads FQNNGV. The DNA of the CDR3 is TGTGCCAGCAGCGCGGGACAGGGAGATTACGAGCAGTACTTC. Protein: CASSAGQGDYEQYF.

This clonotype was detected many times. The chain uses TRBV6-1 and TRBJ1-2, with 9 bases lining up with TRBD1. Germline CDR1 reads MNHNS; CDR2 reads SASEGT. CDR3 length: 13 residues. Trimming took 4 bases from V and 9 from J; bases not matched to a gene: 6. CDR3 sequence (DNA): TGTGCCAGCAGTGGGAGGACAGGGGATAGCTACACCTTC. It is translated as CASSGRTGDSYTF.

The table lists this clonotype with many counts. The CDR3 spells CASSFGGGNTEAFF. For the CDR3, the DNA is TGTGCCAGCAGCTTCGGAGGGGGCAACACTGAAGCTTTCTTT. This chain uses TRBV2 with TRBJ1-1; 7 nucleotides align to TRBD1. This CDR3 has 14 residues. The V and J ends lost 6 bases and 2 bases, in that order; junction bases with no gene match: 6. In germline, CDR1 is SNHLY, CDR2 FYNNEI.

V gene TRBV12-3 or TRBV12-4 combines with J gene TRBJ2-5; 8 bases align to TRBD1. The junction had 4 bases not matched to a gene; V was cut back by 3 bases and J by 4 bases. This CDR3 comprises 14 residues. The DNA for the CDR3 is TGTGCCAGCAGTTTGGATACAGGGGGAGAGACCCAGTACTTC. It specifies CASSLDTGGETQYF.

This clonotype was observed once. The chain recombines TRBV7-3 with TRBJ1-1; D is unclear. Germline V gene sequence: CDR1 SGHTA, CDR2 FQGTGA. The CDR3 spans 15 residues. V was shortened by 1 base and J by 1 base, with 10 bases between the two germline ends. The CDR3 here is CASSLIPSANTEAFF. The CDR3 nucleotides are TGTGCCAGCAGCTTAATCCCGTCCGCGAACACTGAAGCTTTCTTT.

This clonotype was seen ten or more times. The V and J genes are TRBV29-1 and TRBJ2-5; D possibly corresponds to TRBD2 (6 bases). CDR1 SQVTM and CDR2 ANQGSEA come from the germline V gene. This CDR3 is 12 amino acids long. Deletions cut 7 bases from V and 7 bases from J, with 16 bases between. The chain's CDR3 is CSASGLLATQYF. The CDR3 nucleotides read TGCAGCGCAAGCGGGCTGCTCGCGACCCAGTACTTC. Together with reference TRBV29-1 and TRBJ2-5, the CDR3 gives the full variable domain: SAVISQKPSRDICQRGTSLTIQCQVDSQVTMMFWYRQQPGQSLTLIATANQGSEATYESGFVIDKFPISRPNLTFSTLTVSNMSPEDSSIYLCSASGLLATQYFGPGTRLLVL.

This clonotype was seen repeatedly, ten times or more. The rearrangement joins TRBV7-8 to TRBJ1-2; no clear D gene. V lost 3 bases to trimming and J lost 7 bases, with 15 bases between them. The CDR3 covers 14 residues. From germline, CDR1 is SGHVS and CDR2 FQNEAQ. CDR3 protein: CASSFSGPKGGYTF. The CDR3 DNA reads TGTGCCAGCAGCTTCTCCGGTCCAAAGGGTGGCTACACCTTC.

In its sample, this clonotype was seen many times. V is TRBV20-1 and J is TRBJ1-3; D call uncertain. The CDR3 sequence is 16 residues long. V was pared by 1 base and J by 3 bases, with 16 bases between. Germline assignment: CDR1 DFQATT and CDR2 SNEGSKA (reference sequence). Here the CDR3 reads CSARAFERRNGNTIYF. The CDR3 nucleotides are TGCAGTGCTAGAGCCTTCGAACGGCGGAATGGAAACACCATATATTTT.

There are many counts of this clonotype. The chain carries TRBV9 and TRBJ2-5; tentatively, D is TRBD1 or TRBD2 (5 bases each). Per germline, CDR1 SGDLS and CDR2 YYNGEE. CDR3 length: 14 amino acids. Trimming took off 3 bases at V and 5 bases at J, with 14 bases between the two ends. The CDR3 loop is CASSAGTRGETQYF. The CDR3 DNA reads TGTGCCAGCAGCGCCGGGACCCGAGGGGAGACCCAGTACTTC.

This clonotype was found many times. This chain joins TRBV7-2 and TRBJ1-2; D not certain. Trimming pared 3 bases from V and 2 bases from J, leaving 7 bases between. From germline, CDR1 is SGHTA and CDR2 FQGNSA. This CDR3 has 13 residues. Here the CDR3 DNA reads TGTGCCAGCAGCTTCGGGATAAACTATGGCTACACCTTC. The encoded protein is CASSFGINYGYTF. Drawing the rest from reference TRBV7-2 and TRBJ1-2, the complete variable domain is GAGVSQSPSNKVTEKGKDVELRCDPISGHTALYWYRQSLGQGLEFLIYFQGNSAPDKSGLPSDRFSAERTGGSVSTLTIQRTQQEDSAVYLCASSFGINYGYTFGSGTRLTVV.

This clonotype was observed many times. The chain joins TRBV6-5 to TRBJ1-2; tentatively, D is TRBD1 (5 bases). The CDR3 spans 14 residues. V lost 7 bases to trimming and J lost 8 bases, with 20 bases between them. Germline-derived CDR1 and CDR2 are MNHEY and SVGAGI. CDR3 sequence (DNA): TGTGCCAGCACTCGAACGTCCGTCTGGGGCGGCTACACCTTC. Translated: CASTRTSVWGGYTF.

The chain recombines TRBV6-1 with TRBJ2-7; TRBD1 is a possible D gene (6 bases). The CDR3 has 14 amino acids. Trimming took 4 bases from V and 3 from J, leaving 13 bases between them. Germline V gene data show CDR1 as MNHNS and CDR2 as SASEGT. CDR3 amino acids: CASSALQGNYEQYF. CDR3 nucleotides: TGTGCCAGCAGTGCGCTACAGGGTAACTACGAGCAGTACTTC.

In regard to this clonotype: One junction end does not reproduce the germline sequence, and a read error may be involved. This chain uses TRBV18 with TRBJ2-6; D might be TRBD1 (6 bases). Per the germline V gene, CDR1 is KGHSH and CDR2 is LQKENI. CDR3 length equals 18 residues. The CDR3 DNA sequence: TGTACCAGCTCACCGAAGGGGGATTCCTACTCTGGGGCCAACGTCCTGACTTTC. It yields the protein CTSSPKGDSYSGANVLTF.

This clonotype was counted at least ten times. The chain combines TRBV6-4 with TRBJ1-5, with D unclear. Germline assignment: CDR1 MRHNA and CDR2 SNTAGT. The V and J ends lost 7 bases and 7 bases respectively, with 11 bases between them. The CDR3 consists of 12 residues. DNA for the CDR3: TGTGCCAGCACCGGGAGTTCCCAGCCCCAGCATTTT. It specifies CASTGSSQPQHF.

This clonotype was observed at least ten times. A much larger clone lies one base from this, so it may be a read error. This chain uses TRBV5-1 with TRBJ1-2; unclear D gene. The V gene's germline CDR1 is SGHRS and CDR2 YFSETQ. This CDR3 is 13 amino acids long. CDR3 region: CVSSLTEFNGYTF. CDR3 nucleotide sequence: TGCGTCAGCAGCTTAACAGAATTCAATGGCTACACCTTC.

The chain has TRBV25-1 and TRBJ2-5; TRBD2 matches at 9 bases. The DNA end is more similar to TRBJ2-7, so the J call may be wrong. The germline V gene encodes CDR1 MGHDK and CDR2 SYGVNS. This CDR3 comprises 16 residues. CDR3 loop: CASSESRGTSYYEQYF. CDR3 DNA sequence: TGTGCCAGCAGTGAATCTAGGGGGACTAGCTACTACGAGCAGTACTTC.

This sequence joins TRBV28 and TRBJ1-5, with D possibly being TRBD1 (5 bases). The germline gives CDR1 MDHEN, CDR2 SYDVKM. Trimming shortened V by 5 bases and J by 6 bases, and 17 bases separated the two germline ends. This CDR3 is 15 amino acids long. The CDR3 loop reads CASSPTVGAGQPQHF. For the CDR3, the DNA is TGTGCCAGCAGTCCGACAGTTGGCGCGGGTCAGCCCCAGCATTTT.

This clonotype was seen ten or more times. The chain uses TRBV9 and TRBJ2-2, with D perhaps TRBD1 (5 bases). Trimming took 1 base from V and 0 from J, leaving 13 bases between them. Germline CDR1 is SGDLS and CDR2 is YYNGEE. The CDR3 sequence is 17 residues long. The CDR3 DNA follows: TGTGCCAGCAGCGTACATGCAACAGGACCGAACACCGGGGAGCTGTTTTTT. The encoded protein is CASSVHATGPNTGELFF.

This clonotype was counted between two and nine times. CDR3 DNA: TGTGCCAGCAGGGGGAGGGGGTCCATGAACACTGAAGCTTTCTTT. It yields the protein CASRGRGSMNTEAFF. The chain employs TRBV3-1 and TRBJ1-1, with D tentatively TRBD1 (6 bases). Germline V gene data show CDR1 as LGHDT and CDR2 as YNNKEL (reference sequence). V was trimmed by 6 bases and J by 0 bases, leaving 14 bases between them. The CDR3 is made up of 15 amino acids.

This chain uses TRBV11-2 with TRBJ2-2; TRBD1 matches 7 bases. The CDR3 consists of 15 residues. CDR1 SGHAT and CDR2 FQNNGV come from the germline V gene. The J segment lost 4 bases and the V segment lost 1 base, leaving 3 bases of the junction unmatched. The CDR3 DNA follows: TGTGCCAGCAGCTTAGGACAGGGTAGCACCGGGGAGCTGTTTTTT. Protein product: CASSLGQGSTGELFF.

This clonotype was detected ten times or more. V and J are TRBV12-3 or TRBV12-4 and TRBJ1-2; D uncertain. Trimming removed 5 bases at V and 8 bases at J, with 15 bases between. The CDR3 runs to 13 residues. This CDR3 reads CASSLPTLWGYTF. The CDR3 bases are TGTGCCAGCAGTCTCCCCACCCTTTGGGGCTACACCTTC.

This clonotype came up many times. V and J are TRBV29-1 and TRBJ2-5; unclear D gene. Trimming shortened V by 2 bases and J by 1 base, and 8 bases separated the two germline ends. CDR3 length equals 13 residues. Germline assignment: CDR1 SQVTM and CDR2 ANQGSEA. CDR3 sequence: CSVETAPQETQYF. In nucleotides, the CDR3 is TGCAGCGTTGAAACTGCACCCCAAGAGACCCAGTACTTC.

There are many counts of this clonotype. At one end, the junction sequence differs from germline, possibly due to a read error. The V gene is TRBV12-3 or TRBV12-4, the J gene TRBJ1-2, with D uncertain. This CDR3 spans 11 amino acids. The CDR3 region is CASSSRAGHTF. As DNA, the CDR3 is TGTGCCAGCAGTTCCCGGGCTGGCCACACCTTC.